This is a list of T cell receptor beta chains from one sample in a study of blood T cell repertoires in COVID-19. Data came from immunoSEQ multiplex PCR; TCRdb stores just in-frame clones and leaves some out. The profile covers 250,000 or so clones, with approximately 85% appearing a single time and 5% to 8% taken by the ten largest. Sequencing was done on a sample of PBMCs or T cells enriched from blood (not recorded which). These TCRs come from a woman in her fifties or sixties who had been exposed to COVID-19. Each CDR3 is given with its conserved first and last residue. Each record gives: J gene, V gene, clone size, D gene, CDR3 length, CDR3 protein, CDR3 DNA. A D gene is named only where the DNA matches it firmly. For some rows the clone size is stated as once, few or many, or as a class when expanded; others skip it.

>TRBJ1-2|TRBV5-6|NA|TRBD1|12
CASSLGQGDYTF
TGTGCCAGCAGCCTGGGACAGGGGGACTACACCTTC
>TRBJ2-2|TRBV9|NA|TRBD1|16
CASSVAGGRGNGELFF
TGTGCCAGCAGCGTAGCAGGGGGCAGGGGGAACGGGGAGCTGTTTTTT
>TRBJ1-2|TRBV28|NA|NA|15
CASSLALRVGYGYTF
TGTGCCAGCAGTTTAGCTTTGAGAGTTGGCTATGGCTACACCTTC
>TRBJ1-2|TRBV7-8|NA|NA|15
CASSLVGRETYGYTF
TGTGCCAGCAGCTTAGTGGGCAGGGAAACGTATGGCTACACCTTC
>TRBJ2-1|TRBV4-2|medium-sized|NA|17
CASSQDWASGSVDEQFF
TGTGCCAGCAGCCAAGATTGGGCGAGCGGTTCAGTCGATGAGCAGTTCTTC
>TRBJ1-6|TRBV5-1|NA|NA|13
CASSLAKGGPLHF
TGCGCCAGCAGCTTGGCCAAGGGAGGGCCCCTCCACTTT
>TRBJ1-6|TRBV6-5|NA|TRBD1|16
CASSSDRGVLNSPLHF
TGTGCCAGCAGTTCGGACAGGGGTGTACTTAATTCACCCCTCCACTTT
>TRBJ1-1|TRBV5-4|NA|NA|16
CASSFGGLRANTEAFF
TGTGCCAGCAGCTTTGGGGGCCTTCGTGCGAACACTGAAGCTTTCTTT
>TRBJ2-1|TRBV7-6|NA|TRBD2|15
CASSYGLAGDNEQFF
TGTGCCAGCAGCTATGGACTAGCGGGGGACAATGAGCAGTTCTTC
>TRBJ1-6|TRBV29-1|once|TRBD1|13
CSVADRVNSPLHF
TGCAGCGTCGCGGACAGGGTTAATTCACCCCTCCACTTT
>TRBJ2-1|TRBV9|NA|TRBD2|18
CASSPRVAGGHSYNEQFF
TGTGCCAGCAGCCCCCGGGTAGCGGGGGGCCACTCCTACAATGAGCAGTTCTTC
>TRBJ1-1|TRBV30|few|NA|13
CAWRDYGNTEAFF
TGTGCCTGGAGGGACTACGGGAACACTGAAGCTTTCTTT